This TCR beta chain came from a study of blood T cell repertoires in COVID-19. About the research overall: The United States, Italy and Spain provided the acute and convalescent COVID-19 samples. T cells, B-cell-depleted T cells, or PBMCs provided the cDNA or gDNA that served as material.

The V gene's germline CDR1 is MNHEY and CDR2 SVGAGI. CDR3 length: 14 amino acids. The V segment lost 1 base and the J segment 10 bases; nucleotides outside the gene matches: 7. In the original workflow: Using reference gene primer amplification, nucleated cell counts were estimated. Generated by immunoSEQ multiplex PCR, the TCRdb table keeps only in-frame clones and is missing some. The V and J calls and the clone size are those of that table, but D and trimming were determined from the DNA. In the table there are tens of thousands of clones, less than 80% of which are singletons. Source material: peripheral blood. This sequence originates from a man in his sixties with active or convalescent COVID-19. This chain links TRBV6-5 with TRBJ2-3; 8 bases are shared with TRBD2. The CDR3 reads CASSYWGLDSAQYF. CDR3 nucleotides: TGTGCCAGCAGTTACTGGGGACTAGATAGTGCGCAGTATTTT.